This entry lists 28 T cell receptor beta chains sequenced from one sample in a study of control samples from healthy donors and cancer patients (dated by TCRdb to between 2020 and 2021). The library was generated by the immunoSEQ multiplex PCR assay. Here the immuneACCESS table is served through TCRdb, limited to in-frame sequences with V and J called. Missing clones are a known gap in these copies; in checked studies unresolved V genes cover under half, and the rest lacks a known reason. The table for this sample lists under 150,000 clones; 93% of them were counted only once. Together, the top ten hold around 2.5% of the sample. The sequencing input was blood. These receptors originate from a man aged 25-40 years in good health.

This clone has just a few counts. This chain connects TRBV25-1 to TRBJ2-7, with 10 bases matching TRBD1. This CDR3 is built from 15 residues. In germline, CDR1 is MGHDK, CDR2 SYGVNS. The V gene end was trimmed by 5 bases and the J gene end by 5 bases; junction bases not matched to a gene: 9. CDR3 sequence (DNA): TGTGCCAGCAGTTCGACAGGGGGCGTGCTGCACGAGCAGTACTTC. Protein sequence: CASSSTGGVLHEQYF.

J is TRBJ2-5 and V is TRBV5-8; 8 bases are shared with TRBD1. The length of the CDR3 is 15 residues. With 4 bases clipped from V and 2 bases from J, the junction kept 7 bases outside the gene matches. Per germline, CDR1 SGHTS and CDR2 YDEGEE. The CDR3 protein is CASSPGQDAQETQYF. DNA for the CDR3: TGTGCCAGCAGCCCGGGACAGGACGCTCAAGAGACCCAGTACTTC.

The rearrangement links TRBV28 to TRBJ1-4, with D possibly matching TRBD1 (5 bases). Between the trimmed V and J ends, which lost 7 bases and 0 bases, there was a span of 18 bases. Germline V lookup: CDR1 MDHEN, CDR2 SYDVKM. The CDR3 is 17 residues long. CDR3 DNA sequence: TGTGCCAGCACTCCGGGACGGCTTTTTGCAACTAATGAAAAACTGTTTTTT. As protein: CASTPGRLFATNEKLFF. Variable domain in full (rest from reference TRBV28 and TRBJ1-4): DVKVTQSSRYLVKRTGEKVFLECVQDMDHENMFWYRQDPGLGLRLIYFSYDVKMKEKGDIPEGYSVSREKKERFSLILESASTNQTSMYLCASTPGRLFATNEKLFFGSGTQLSVL.

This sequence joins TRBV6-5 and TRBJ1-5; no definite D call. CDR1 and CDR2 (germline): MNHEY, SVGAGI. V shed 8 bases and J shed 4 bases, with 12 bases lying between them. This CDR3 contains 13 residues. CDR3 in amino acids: CASRGDMNQPQHF. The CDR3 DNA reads TGTGCCAGCCGGGGAGACATGAATCAGCCCCAGCATTTT.

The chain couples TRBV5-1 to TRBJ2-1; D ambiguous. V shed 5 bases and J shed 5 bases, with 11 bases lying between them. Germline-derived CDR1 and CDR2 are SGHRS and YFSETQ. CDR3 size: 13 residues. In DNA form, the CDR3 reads TGCGCCAGCAGTTTTTTTGCTAACAATGAGCAGTTCTTC. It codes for CASSFFANNEQFF.

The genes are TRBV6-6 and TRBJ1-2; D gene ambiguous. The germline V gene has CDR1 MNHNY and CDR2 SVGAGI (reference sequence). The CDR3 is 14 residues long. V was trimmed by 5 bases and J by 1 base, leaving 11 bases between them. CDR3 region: CASSDAGSNYGYTF. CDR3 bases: TGTGCCAGCAGTGACGCTGGGAGTAACTATGGCTACACCTTC.

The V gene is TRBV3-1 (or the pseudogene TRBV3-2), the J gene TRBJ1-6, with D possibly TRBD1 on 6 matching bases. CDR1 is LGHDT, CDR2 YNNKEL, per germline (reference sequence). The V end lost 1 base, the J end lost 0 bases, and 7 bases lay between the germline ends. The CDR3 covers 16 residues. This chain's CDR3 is CASSQGGGSYNSPLHF. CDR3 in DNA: TGTGCCAGCAGCCAAGGAGGGGGCTCCTATAATTCACCCCTCCACTTT.

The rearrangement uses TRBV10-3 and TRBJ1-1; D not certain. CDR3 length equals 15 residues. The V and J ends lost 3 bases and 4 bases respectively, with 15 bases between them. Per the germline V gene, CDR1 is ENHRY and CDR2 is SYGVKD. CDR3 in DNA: TGTGCCATCAGTGACGATCGGACGGAGTTCACTGAAGCTTTCTTT. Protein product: CAISDDRTEFTEAFF.

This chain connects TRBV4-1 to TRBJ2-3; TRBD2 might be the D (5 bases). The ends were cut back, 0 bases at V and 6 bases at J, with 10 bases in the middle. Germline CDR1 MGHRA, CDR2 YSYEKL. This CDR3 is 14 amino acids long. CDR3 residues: CASSQEGRGDTQYF. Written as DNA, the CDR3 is TGCGCCAGCAGCCAAGAGGGCCGCGGGGATACGCAGTATTTT.

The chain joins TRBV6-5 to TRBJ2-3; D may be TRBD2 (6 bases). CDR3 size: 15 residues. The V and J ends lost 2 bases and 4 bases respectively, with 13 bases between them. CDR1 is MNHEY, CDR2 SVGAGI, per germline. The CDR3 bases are TGTGCCAGCAGTTACGGTGCGGGGAGCGCAGATACGCAGTATTTT. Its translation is CASSYGAGSADTQYF.

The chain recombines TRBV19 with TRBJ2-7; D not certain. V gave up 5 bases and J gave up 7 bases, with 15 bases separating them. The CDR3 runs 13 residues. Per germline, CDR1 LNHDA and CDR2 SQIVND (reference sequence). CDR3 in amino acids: CASSVSLGREQYF. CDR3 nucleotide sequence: TGTGCCAGTAGTGTTAGCCTGGGCCGGGAGCAGTACTTC.

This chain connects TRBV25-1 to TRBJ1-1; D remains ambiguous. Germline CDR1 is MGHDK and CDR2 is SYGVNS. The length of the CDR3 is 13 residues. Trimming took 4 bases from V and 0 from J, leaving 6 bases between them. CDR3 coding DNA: TGTGCCAGCAGTGTCCAGGTGAACACTGAAGCTTTCTTT. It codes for CASSVQVNTEAFF.

CDR3 in DNA: TGCGCCAGCAGCGACCCTAGCGGGGGGGTCACCGGGGAGCTGTTTTTT. This sequence encodes CASSDPSGGVTGELFF. The chain carries TRBV5-1 and TRBJ2-2; 12 bases match TRBD2. The CDR3 is 16 residues long. Germline CDR1 SGHRS, CDR2 YFSETQ. J lost 4 bases, V lost 4 bases, and 5 bases had no gene match.

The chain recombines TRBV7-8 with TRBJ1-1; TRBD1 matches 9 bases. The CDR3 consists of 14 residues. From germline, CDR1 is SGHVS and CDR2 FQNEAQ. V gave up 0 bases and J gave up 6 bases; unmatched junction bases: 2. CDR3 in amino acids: CASSLADRGAEAFF. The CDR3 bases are TGTGCCAGCAGCTTAGCGGACAGGGGCGCTGAAGCTTTCTTT.

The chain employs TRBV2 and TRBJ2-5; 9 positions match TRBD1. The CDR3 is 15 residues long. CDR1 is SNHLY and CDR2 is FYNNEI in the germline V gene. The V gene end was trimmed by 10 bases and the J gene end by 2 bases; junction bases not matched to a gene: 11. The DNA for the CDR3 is TGTGCCACCCCATTTCAACAGGGGGCTCAAGAGACCCAGTACTTC. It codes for CATPFQQGAQETQYF.

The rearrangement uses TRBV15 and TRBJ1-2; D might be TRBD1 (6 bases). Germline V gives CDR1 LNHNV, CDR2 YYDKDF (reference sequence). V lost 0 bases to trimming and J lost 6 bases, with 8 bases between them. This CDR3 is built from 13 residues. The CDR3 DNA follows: TGTGCCACCAGCAGAGATCGGGGGCATGGCTACACCTTC. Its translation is CATSRDRGHGYTF.

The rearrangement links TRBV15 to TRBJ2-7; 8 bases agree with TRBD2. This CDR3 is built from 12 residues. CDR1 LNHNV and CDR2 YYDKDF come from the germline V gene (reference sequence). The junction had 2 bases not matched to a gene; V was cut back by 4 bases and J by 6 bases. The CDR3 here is CATSKRGGEQYF. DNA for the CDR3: TGTGCCACCAGCAAACGGGGGGGCGAGCAGTACTTC.

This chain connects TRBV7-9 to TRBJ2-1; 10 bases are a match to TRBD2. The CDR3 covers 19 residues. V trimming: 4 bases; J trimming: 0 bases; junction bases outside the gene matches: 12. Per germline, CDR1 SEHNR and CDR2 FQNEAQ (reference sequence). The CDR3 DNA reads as TGTGCCAGCAGCTCCCCCTCAGCGGGGGGGCCAGGCTCCTACAATGAGCAGTTCTTC. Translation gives CASSSPSAGGPGSYNEQFF.

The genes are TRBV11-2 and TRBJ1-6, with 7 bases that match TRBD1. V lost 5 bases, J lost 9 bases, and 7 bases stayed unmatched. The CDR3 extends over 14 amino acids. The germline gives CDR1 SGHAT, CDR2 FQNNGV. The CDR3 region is CASSAGGYISPLHF. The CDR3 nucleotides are TGTGCCAGCAGCGCAGGGGGGTACATTTCACCCCTCCACTTT. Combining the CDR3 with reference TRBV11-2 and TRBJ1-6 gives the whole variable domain EAGVAQSPRYKIIEKRQSVAFWCNPISGHATLYWYQQILGQGPKLLIQFQNNGVVDDSQLPKDRFSAERLKGVDSTLKIQPAKLEDSAVYLCASSAGGYISPLHFGNGTRLTVT.

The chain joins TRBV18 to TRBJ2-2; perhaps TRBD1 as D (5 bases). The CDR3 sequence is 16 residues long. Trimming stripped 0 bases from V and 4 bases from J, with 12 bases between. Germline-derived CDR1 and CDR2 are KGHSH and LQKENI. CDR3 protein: CASSPPGRPVTGELFF. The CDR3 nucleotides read TGTGCCAGCTCACCACCGGGGCGCCCGGTCACCGGGGAGCTGTTTTTT. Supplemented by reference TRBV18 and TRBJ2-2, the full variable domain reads NAGVMQNPRHLVRRRGQEARLRCSPMKGHSHVYWYRQLPEEGLKFMVYLQKENIIDESGMPKERFSAEFPKEGPSILRIQQVVRGDSAAYFCASSPPGRPVTGELFFGEGSRLTVL.

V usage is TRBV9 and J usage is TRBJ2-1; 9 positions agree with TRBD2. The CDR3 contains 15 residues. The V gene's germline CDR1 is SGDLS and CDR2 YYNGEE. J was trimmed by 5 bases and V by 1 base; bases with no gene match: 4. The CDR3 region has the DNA TGTGCCAGCAGCGTAACTAGCGGGTTGAACAATGAGCAGTTCTTC. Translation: CASSVTSGLNNEQFF.

CDR3 sequence: CASSLGGAFTDTQYF. The CDR3 nucleotides read TGCGCCAGCAGCCTGGGAGGGGCTTTCACAGATACGCAGTATTTT. This rearrangement joins TRBV4-1 to TRBJ2-3; TRBD2 agrees at 7 bases. J gave up 2 bases and V 4 bases, and 6 bases lay outside the gene matches. The CDR3 sequence is 15 residues long. The germline CDR1 and CDR2 sequences are MGHRA and YSYEKL.

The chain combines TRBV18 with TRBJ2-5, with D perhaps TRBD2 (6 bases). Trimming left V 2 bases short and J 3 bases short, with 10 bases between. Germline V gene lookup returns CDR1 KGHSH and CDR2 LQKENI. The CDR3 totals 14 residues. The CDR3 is CASSPGGTKETQYF. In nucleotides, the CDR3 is TGTGCCAGCTCACCAGGAGGGACCAAAGAGACCCAGTACTTC.

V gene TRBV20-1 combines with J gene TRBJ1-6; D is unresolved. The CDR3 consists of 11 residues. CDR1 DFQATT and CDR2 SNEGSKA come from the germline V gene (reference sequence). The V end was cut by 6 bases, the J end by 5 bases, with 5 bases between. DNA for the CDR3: TGCAGTGCCGCGAATAATTCACCCCTCCACTTT. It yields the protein CSAANNSPLHF.

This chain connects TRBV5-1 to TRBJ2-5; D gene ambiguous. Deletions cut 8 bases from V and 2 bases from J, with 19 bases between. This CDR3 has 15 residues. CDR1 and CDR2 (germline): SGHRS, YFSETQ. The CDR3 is CASRVSVSGQETQYF. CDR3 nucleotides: TGCGCCAGTCGGGTTTCAGTCTCCGGGCAAGAGACCCAGTACTTC.

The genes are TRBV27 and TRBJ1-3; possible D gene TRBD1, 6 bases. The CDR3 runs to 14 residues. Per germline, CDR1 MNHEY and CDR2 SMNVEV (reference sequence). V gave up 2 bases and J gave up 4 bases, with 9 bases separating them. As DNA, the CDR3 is TGTGCCAGCAGTTTAAGGGGGTCAGGAAACACCATATATTTT. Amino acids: CASSLRGSGNTIYF.

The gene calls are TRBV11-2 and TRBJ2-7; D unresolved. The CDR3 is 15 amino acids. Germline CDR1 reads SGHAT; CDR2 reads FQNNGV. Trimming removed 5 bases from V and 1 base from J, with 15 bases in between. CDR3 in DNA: TGTGCCAGCAGCAACCGCCCCTACGGATCCTACGAGCAGTACTTC. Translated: CASSNRPYGSYEQYF.

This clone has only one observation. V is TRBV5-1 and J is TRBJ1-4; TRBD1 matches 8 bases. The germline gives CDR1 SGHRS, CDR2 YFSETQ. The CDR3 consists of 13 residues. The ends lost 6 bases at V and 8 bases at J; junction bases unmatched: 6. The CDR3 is CASTSGQGEKLFF. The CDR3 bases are TGCGCCAGCACCTCCGGACAGGGCGAAAAACTGTTTTTT.